Below are 19 T cell receptor beta chains sequenced from a single sample in a study of monozygotic twins with cystic fibrosis. Profiling relied on immunoSEQ multiplex PCR, and the TCRdb table lists in-frame clones only, not all of them. Seen here are 20,000 to 25,000 clones, 97% observed once, and the top ten hold 0.15%. Input material: blood. Receptors originate from a girl aged 10 to 17 with cystic fibrosis.

The V gene is TRBV29-1, the J gene TRBJ2-7, with D possibly matching TRBD1 (6 bases). V dropped 6 bases and J dropped 2 bases, with 14 bases sitting between them. This CDR3 contains 13 residues. CDR1 and CDR2 (germline): SQVTM, ANQGSEA. The CDR3: CSVAGVLTYEQYF. CDR3 nucleotides: TGCAGCGTGGCAGGGGTGCTGACCTACGAGCAGTACTTC.

This clone has only one observation. The chain combines TRBV4-2 with TRBJ1-1, with a possible D match to TRBD1 (5 bases). This CDR3 spans 16 amino acids. Trimming stripped 2 bases from V and 1 base from J, with 14 bases between. Germline V gene lookup returns CDR1 LGHNA and CDR2 YNFKEQ. DNA of the CDR3: TGTGCCAGCAGCCAAATAAATGGGGCGGAGAACACTGAAGCTTTCTTT. Translating it yields CASSQINGAENTEAFF.

This clone was recorded only once. The chain joins TRBV19 to TRBJ2-5; maybe TRBD2 (6 bases). The CDR3 has 16 amino acids. Deletions cut 3 bases from V and 0 bases from J, with 14 bases between. Per germline, CDR1 LNHDA and CDR2 SQIVND (reference sequence). Here the CDR3 DNA reads TGTGCCAGTAGTATTGCGGGACGGATGTACCAAGAGACCCAGTACTTC. This translates into CASSIAGRMYQETQYF.

The chain employs TRBV19 and TRBJ1-5; D might be TRBD1 (5 bases). With 5 bases removed from V and 2 bases from J, the gap between germline ends came to 16 bases. Germline V gives CDR1 LNHDA, CDR2 SQIVND (reference sequence). The CDR3 is 16 residues long. The CDR3 here is CASSLSETRGNQPQHF. CDR3 DNA: TGTGCCAGTAGTCTCTCGGAAACCAGGGGCAATCAGCCCCAGCATTTT.

This chain joins TRBV4-2 and TRBJ1-5; D call uncertain. The CDR3 totals 13 residues. CDR1 and CDR2 (germline): LGHNA, YNFKEQ. V was cut by 2 bases and J by 4 bases, with 6 bases left in between. CDR3 sequence (DNA): TGTGCCAGCAGCCAAAGTAGGAATCAGCCCCAGCATTTT. The encoded protein is CASSQSRNQPQHF.

CDR3 sequence reads: CSSYRGVGNTEAFF. The CDR3 DNA sequence: TGCAGCTCGTACAGGGGCGTAGGGAACACTGAAGCTTTCTTT. The chain employs TRBV29-1 and TRBJ1-1, with 7 bases lining up with TRBD1. Germline CDR1 SQVTM, CDR2 ANQGSEA. The junction had 10 bases not matched to a gene; V was cut back by 8 bases and J by 1 base. CDR3 length: 14 residues.

The chain uses TRBV19 and TRBJ2-7; 11 nucleotides line up with TRBD1. Germline values: CDR1 LNHDA, CDR2 SQIVND (reference sequence). V lost 1 base, J lost 4 bases, and 3 bases stayed unmatched. This CDR3 has 15 residues. The CDR3, as DNA: TGTGCCAGTAGTATAGGGACAGGGGGCGGATACGAGCAGTACTTC. Translation gives CASSIGTGGGYEQYF.

The chain couples TRBV28 to TRBJ2-5, with 8 bases aligning to TRBD1. V lost 6 bases to trimming and J lost 0 bases; unmatched junction nucleotides: 9. Germline assignment: CDR1 MDHEN and CDR2 SYDVKM. This CDR3 region has 16 residues. CDR3 region: CASRTRDRRYQETQYF. The CDR3 bases are TGTGCCAGCAGAACCCGGGACAGGAGGTACCAAGAGACCCAGTACTTC.

V gene TRBV28 combines with J gene TRBJ2-7; D is undetermined. V shed 7 bases and J shed 3 bases, with 10 bases lying between them. The CDR3 spans 12 residues. Germline lookup yields CDR1 MDHEN and CDR2 SYDVKM. CDR3 sequence: CASTRTGYEQYF. The DNA for the CDR3 is TGTGCCAGCACCAGGACGGGCTACGAGCAGTACTTC.

The rearrangement links TRBV6-5 to TRBJ2-3; weak D call: TRBD2 (5 bases). This CDR3 has 14 amino acids. Trimming left V 2 bases short and J 3 bases short, with 9 bases between. CDR1 is MNHEY and CDR2 is SVGAGI in the germline V gene. In DNA form, the CDR3 reads TGTGCCAGCAGTTACAGAGGGATTACAGATACGCAGTATTTT. Translated, it gives CASSYRGITDTQYF.

The chain combines TRBV2 with TRBJ2-1, with 10 bases matching TRBD2. J lost 8 bases, V lost 7 bases, and 2 bases had no gene match. This CDR3 region has 12 residues. Germline V lookup: CDR1 SNHLY, CDR2 FYNNEI. This chain's CDR3 is CASTLAGDEQFF. Written as DNA, the CDR3 is TGTGCCAGCACCCTAGCGGGAGATGAGCAGTTCTTC.

CDR3 in DNA: TGTGCCAGCAGCGTAGGAAGGGACACTGAAGCTTTCTTT. Translating gives CASSVGRDTEAFF. The chain carries TRBV9 and TRBJ1-1; the D is unclear. The CDR3 length is 13 residues. Germline CDR1 is SGDLS and CDR2 is YYNGEE. The V and J ends lost 0 bases and 3 bases respectively, with 6 bases between them.

The chain uses TRBV9 and TRBJ2-1; 7 nucleotides align to TRBD1. The V and J ends lost 2 bases and 3 bases, in that order; junction bases with no gene match: 8. Germline CDR1 SGDLS, CDR2 YYNGEE. CDR3 length: 16 amino acids. Written as DNA, the CDR3 is TGTGCCAGCAGCGTGATCGGACAGGAACTCTACAATGAGCAGTTCTTC. Translating gives CASSVIGQELYNEQFF.

The chain is built from TRBV10-3 and TRBJ1-5; perhaps TRBD1 as D (5 bases). The germline V and J ends were trimmed by 3 bases and 12 bases, with 12 bases remaining between them. CDR3 length: 12 residues. CDR1 is ENHRY and CDR2 is SYGVKD in the germline V gene. In DNA, the CDR3 is TGTGCCATCAGTGACCAGGGTCCTCTCCAGCATTTT. Its translation is CAISDQGPLQHF.

A single count supports this clone. V gene TRBV4-3 combines with J gene TRBJ2-7, with 7 bases aligning to TRBD1. Trimming at V came to 4 bases and at J to 5 bases, leaving 5 bases not matched to a gene. Germline CDR1 reads LGHNA; CDR2 reads YSLEER. This CDR3 region has 13 residues. CDR3 bases: TGCGCCAGCAGCCTAAGACAGGGACACGAGCAGTACTTC. This codes for CASSLRQGHEQYF.

The chain is built from TRBV4-2 and TRBJ2-2; D is ambiguous. The germline V gene encodes CDR1 LGHNA and CDR2 YNFKEQ. The CDR3 spans 14 residues. Trimming cost V 0 bases and J 6 bases, with 8 bases left between them. CDR3 in amino acids: CASSQDRASGELFF. The CDR3 nucleotides are TGTGCCAGCAGCCAAGATCGGGCCTCCGGGGAGCTGTTTTTT.

The V and J genes are TRBV5-4 and TRBJ1-1, with D possibly being TRBD1 (6 bases). V was pared by 4 bases and J by 1 base, with 8 bases between. This CDR3 is 13 amino acids long. The V gene's germline CDR1 is SGHNT and CDR2 YYREEE (reference sequence). DNA of the CDR3: TGTGCCAGCAGCCGGACAGCGAACACTGAAGCTTTCTTT. Translated, it gives CASSRTANTEAFF.

DNA for the CDR3: TGTGCCAGCAGCGTAGGGGAAAGTTTCTCTGGGGCCAACGTCCTGACTTTC. Its protein is CASSVGESFSGANVLTF. The chain links TRBV9 to TRBJ2-6, with D unclear. The CDR3 runs 17 residues. Germline loops: CDR1 SGDLS, CDR2 YYNGEE. The ends were cut back, 0 bases at V and 0 bases at J, with 10 bases in the middle.

The chain joins TRBV11-2 to TRBJ2-2; 10 positions agree with TRBD2. V gave up 5 bases and J gave up 2 bases; unmatched junction bases: 5. Per the germline V gene, CDR1 is SGHAT and CDR2 is FQNNGV. The CDR3 has 16 residues. The CDR3 loop is CASSPRTSGNTGELFF. The CDR3 DNA reads as TGTGCCAGCAGCCCACGGACTAGCGGAAACACCGGGGAGCTGTTTTTT.